Below are 29 T cell receptor beta chains sequenced from a single sample in a study of blood T cell repertoires in COVID-19. Sequenced by immunoSEQ multiplex PCR; TCRdb stores in-frame clones only, minus some. The table shows approximately 250,000 clones, with 88% occurring only once. Sequencing input: PBMCs or T cells enriched from blood (not recorded which). The receptors shown here come from a woman in her sixties or seventies in a cohort exposed to, infected with or recovered from COVID-19 (not recorded which).

This chain uses TRBV28 with TRBJ1-2; perhaps TRBD1 as D (6 bases). The CDR3 is 13 residues long. Looked up from germline, CDR1 is MDHEN and CDR2 is SYDVKM. V was trimmed by 6 bases and J by 8 bases, leaving 16 bases between them. CDR3 region: CASRPTGIYGYTF. The CDR3 coding sequence is TGTGCCAGCAGACCAACAGGGATTTACGGCTACACCTTC.

The J gene is TRBJ2-7, the V gene TRBV2, with 8 bases identical to TRBD1. J was trimmed by 1 base and V by 7 bases; bases with no gene match: 3. Germline lookup yields CDR1 SNHLY and CDR2 FYNNEI. CDR3 length: 13 amino acids. CDR3 protein: CASNRDRSYEQYF. The CDR3 coding sequence is TGTGCCAGCAACCGGGACAGGTCCTACGAGCAGTACTTC.

This clone has more than one count but fewer than ten. The rearrangement uses TRBV6-5 and TRBJ2-1, with a possible D match to TRBD2 (5 bases). In germline, CDR1 is MNHEY, CDR2 SVGAGI. Trimming shortened V by 3 bases and J by 4 bases, and 13 bases separated the two germline ends. This CDR3 region has 15 residues. CDR3 region: CASSYRGWGYNEQFF. In DNA, the CDR3 is TGTGCCAGCAGTTATCGGGGATGGGGTTACAATGAGCAGTTCTTC.

This clone came up a few times. The chain combines TRBV2 with TRBJ1-6; TRBD1 agrees at 11 bases. The length of the CDR3 is 15 residues. Germline V CDR1 and CDR2: SNHLY, FYNNEI. J was trimmed by 10 bases and V by 7 bases; bases with no gene match: 9. DNA of the CDR3: TGTGCCAGCATCCTGGACAGGGGGCGTGAGTCACCCCTCCACTTT. Protein sequence: CASILDRGRESPLHF.

The chain employs TRBV28 and TRBJ1-3, with D perhaps matching TRBD1 (5 bases). There are 14 residues in the CDR3. The V and J ends lost 5 bases and 4 bases respectively, with 12 bases between them. Germline V gene data show CDR1 as MDHEN and CDR2 as SYDVKM. The CDR3, as DNA: TGTGCCAGCAGTGGTCAGGGTGCCGGAAACACCATATATTTT. Residues: CASSGQGAGNTIYF. The whole variable domain, remainder taken from reference TRBV28 and TRBJ1-3, is DVKVTQSSRYLVKRTGEKVFLECVQDMDHENMFWYRQDPGLGLRLIYFSYDVKMKEKGDIPEGYSVSREKKERFSLILESASTNQTSMYLCASSGQGAGNTIYFGEGSWLTVV.

J is TRBJ2-7 and V is TRBV2; 7 nucleotides match TRBD2. Per the germline V gene, CDR1 is SNHLY and CDR2 is FYNNEI. The CDR3 sequence is 17 residues long. The V gene end was trimmed by 1 base and the J gene end by 3 bases; junction bases not matched to a gene: 12. The CDR3 DNA is TGTGCCAGCAGTGAAGACGTGCGGGGGAGGCCCAGCTACGAGCAGTACTTC. Protein sequence: CASSEDVRGRPSYEQYF. The full variable domain, in which reference TRBV2 and TRBJ2-7 provide the parts outside the CDR3, is EPEVTQTPSHQVTQMGQEVILRCVPISNHLYFYWYRQILGQKVEFLVSFYNNEISEKSEIFDDQFSVERPDGSNFTLKIRSTKLEDSAMYFCASSEDVRGRPSYEQYFGPGTRLTVT.

The chain has TRBV6-1 and TRBJ1-3, with a possible D match to TRBD1 (5 bases). The CDR3 spans 14 residues. Germline assignment: CDR1 MNHNS and CDR2 SASEGT. With 1 base removed from V and 4 bases from J, the gap between germline ends came to 8 bases. The CDR3 coding sequence is TGTGCCAGCAGTGAAGGAAGGGGAGGAAACACCATATATTTT. Its protein product is CASSEGRGGNTIYF.

The chain recombines TRBV10-3 with TRBJ1-1; D might be TRBD1 (6 bases). CDR1 ENHRY and CDR2 SYGVKD come from the germline V gene. V lost 5 bases and J 0 bases, leaving 7 bases between the germline ends. This CDR3 is built from 13 residues. The CDR3 loop reads CAISQGMNTEAFF. The CDR3 bases are TGTGCCATCAGTCAGGGGATGAACACTGAAGCTTTCTTT.

The CDR3 DNA is TGTGCCAGCTCACCAGGCGGGGGGCGGCTCAATGAGCAGTTCTTC. Residues: CASSPGGGRLNEQFF. The chain joins TRBV18 to TRBJ2-1, with 8 bases fitting TRBD2. The CDR3 covers 15 residues. With 2 bases clipped from V and 6 bases from J, the junction kept 6 bases outside the gene matches. The V gene's germline CDR1 is KGHSH and CDR2 LQKENI.

In its sample, this clone was seen once. In DNA form, the CDR3 reads TGTGCCAGTGAACAGGGGGCGTTTCCGGGCTACACCTTC. This translates into CASEQGAFPGYTF. This chain joins TRBV19 and TRBJ1-2; 9 bases fit TRBD1. The CDR3 runs to 13 residues. The germline gives CDR1 LNHDA, CDR2 SQIVND (reference sequence). Trimming at V came to 8 bases and at J to 8 bases, leaving 9 bases not matched to a gene.

The chain has TRBV5-6 and TRBJ2-5, with 7 positions matching TRBD2. The CDR3 extends over 14 amino acids. Germline assignment: CDR1 SGHDT and CDR2 YYEEEE. J gave up 4 bases and V 2 bases, and 5 bases lay outside the gene matches. CDR3 in amino acids: CASSFGLEGETQYF. The DNA for the CDR3 is TGTGCCAGCAGCTTCGGACTAGAGGGAGAGACCCAGTACTTC.

The V and J genes are TRBV2 and TRBJ1-5; D is possibly TRBD1 (6 bases). Germline-derived CDR1 and CDR2 are SNHLY and FYNNEI. Deletions cut 6 bases from V and 5 bases from J, with 17 bases between. The CDR3 totals 15 residues. CDR3 bases: TGTGCCAGCAGGGAAAACAGGGTTGGTGATCAGCCCCAGCATTTT. Amino acids: CASRENRVGDQPQHF.

The chain combines TRBV29-1 with TRBJ2-1; D possibly corresponds to TRBD2 (5 bases). Trimming removed 0 bases from V and 4 bases from J, with 13 bases in between. This CDR3 region has 15 residues. Germline values: CDR1 SQVTM, CDR2 ANQGSEA. The CDR3 DNA is TGCAGCGTTGAAGATCTGCTAGCTCCTTACAATGAGCAGTTCTTC. The encoded protein is CSVEDLLAPYNEQFF.

This clone was counted once. This rearrangement joins TRBV5-1 to TRBJ1-3; D gene uncertain. CDR1 and CDR2 (germline): SGHRS, YFSETQ. The V end was cut by 7 bases, the J end by 4 bases, with 9 bases between. The CDR3 consists of 12 residues. The CDR3 nucleotides are TGCGCCAGCTCTGACAAGGGAAACACCATATATTTT. It encodes CASSDKGNTIYF.

The rearrangement links TRBV14 to TRBJ2-7; TRBD1 aligns across 8 bases. With 0 bases clipped from V and 1 base from J, the junction kept 2 bases outside the gene matches. The CDR3 length is 15 residues. CDR1 is SGHDN and CDR2 is FVKESK in the germline V gene. The CDR3 DNA follows: TGTGCCAGCAGCCAAGACAGGGGGCGGTCCTACGAGCAGTACTTC. Its protein is CASSQDRGRSYEQYF.

A single count supports this clone. The rearrangement uses TRBV30 and TRBJ2-3; TRBD2 is a possible D gene (6 bases). V lost 1 base, J lost 3 bases, and 8 bases lay in between. Germline CDR1 and CDR2: GTSNPN and SVGIG (reference sequence). The CDR3 is 13 amino acids. The CDR3 here is CAWSAGATDTQYF. In nucleotides, the CDR3 is TGTGCCTGGAGTGCGGGAGCGACAGATACGCAGTATTTT. Drawing the rest from reference TRBV30 and TRBJ2-3, the complete variable domain is SQTIHQWPATLVQPVGSPLSLECTVEGTSNPNLYWYRQAAGRGLQLLFYSVGIGQISSEVPQNLSASRPQDRQFILSSKKLLLSDSGFYLCAWSAGATDTQYFGPGTRLTVL.

The rearrangement links TRBV5-4 to TRBJ2-7, with 8 bases identical to TRBD1. V shed 4 bases and J 4 bases; nucleotides not matched to a gene: 10. This CDR3 is built from 15 residues. Germline values: CDR1 SGHNT, CDR2 YYREEE (reference sequence). The CDR3 DNA sequence: TGTGCCAGCAGCCTTGGCCCGACAGGGGCATACGAGCAGTACTTC. It yields the protein CASSLGPTGAYEQYF.

In its sample, this clone was seen once. This sequence joins TRBV7-9 and TRBJ2-5; TRBD1 is a possible D gene (6 bases). V lost 1 base, J lost 5 bases, and 8 bases lay in between. The CDR3 sequence is 13 residues long. Germline V gene data show CDR1 as SEHNR and CDR2 as FQNEAQ (reference sequence). CDR3 region: CASSLDRAETQYF. CDR3 in DNA: TGTGCCAGCAGCTTAGACAGGGCTGAGACCCAGTACTTC. The entire variable domain, with the rest obtained from reference TRBV7-9 and TRBJ2-5, is as follows: DTGVSQNPRHKITKRGQNVTFRCDPISEHNRLYWYRQTLGQGPEFLTYFQNEAQLEKSRLLSDRFSAERPKGSFSTLEIQRTEQGDSAMYLCASSLDRAETQYFGPGTRLLVL.

This clone was seen only once. V usage is TRBV5-1 and J usage is TRBJ1-5; TRBD1 matches 7 bases. The CDR3 runs 14 residues. After removal of 5 bases from V and 2 bases from J, the junction contained 4 bases not matched to a gene. The germline gives CDR1 SGHRS, CDR2 YFSETQ. The CDR3 DNA reads TGCGCCAGCAGTACCGGACAGGGCAATCAGCCCCAGCATTTT. It is translated as CASSTGQGNQPQHF.

The chain is built from TRBV15 and TRBJ2-7; 7 positions match TRBD2. Germline trimming cut 1 base from V and 0 bases from J; bases unmatched to any gene: 0. This CDR3 comprises 14 residues. Germline loops: CDR1 LNHNV, CDR2 YYDKDF (reference sequence). In DNA form, the CDR3 reads TGTGCCACCAGCAGAGGCGGGGGCTCCTACGAGCAGTACTTC. Translation: CATSRGGGSYEQYF.

This chain joins TRBV15 and TRBJ1-3; a possible D gene is TRBD1 (5 bases). Deletions cut 0 bases from V and 1 base from J, with 10 bases between. The CDR3 loop spans 16 amino acids. Per the germline V gene, CDR1 is LNHNV and CDR2 is YYDKDF (reference sequence). As DNA, the CDR3 is TGTGCCACCAGCAGAGAGACAGACTTTTCTGGAAACACCATATATTTT. Encoded protein: CATSRETDFSGNTIYF.

The rearrangement joins TRBV28 to TRBJ2-3; a possible D gene is TRBD2 (7 bases). The CDR3 sequence is 15 residues long. V lost 4 bases to trimming and J lost 1 base, with 12 bases between them. The germline V gene has CDR1 MDHEN and CDR2 SYDVKM. CDR3 DNA: TGTGCCAGCAGTTGGGGGCTAGCGGGCACAGATACGCAGTATTTT. This sequence encodes CASSWGLAGTDTQYF.

The chain couples TRBV2 to TRBJ2-5; 7 bases align to TRBD1. The CDR3 is made up of 13 amino acids. Germline V CDR1 and CDR2: SNHLY, FYNNEI. With V trimmed by 6 bases and J by 4 bases, 5 bases remained unmatched. CDR3 amino acids: CASSRGLVETQYF. The CDR3 DNA is TGTGCCAGCAGCAGGGGGTTGGTAGAGACCCAGTACTTC.

The rearrangement joins TRBV7-2 to TRBJ2-3, with 10 bases fitting TRBD2. The V segment lost 1 base and the J segment 2 bases; nucleotides outside the gene matches: 6. The CDR3 totals 17 residues. The germline CDR1 and CDR2 sequences are SGHTA and FQGNSA. The CDR3 is CASSLVLAGALTDTQYF. CDR3 nucleotides: TGTGCCAGCAGCTTAGTCCTAGCGGGAGCCCTCACAGATACGCAGTATTTT. Full variable domain (remainder filled in from reference TRBV7-2 and TRBJ2-3): GAGVSQSPSNKVTEKGKDVELRCDPISGHTALYWYRQSLGQGLEFLIYFQGNSAPDKSGLPSDRFSAERTGGSVSTLTIQRTQQEDSAVYLCASSLVLAGALTDTQYFGPGTRLTVL.

V usage is TRBV9 and J usage is TRBJ1-2, with D tentatively TRBD1 (6 bases). There are 15 residues in the CDR3. The ends were cut back, 0 bases at V and 6 bases at J, with 15 bases in the middle. The germline V gene encodes CDR1 SGDLS and CDR2 YYNGEE. CDR3 in amino acids: CASSVGGTGSHGYTF. The CDR3, as DNA: TGTGCCAGCAGCGTAGGGGGAACAGGGAGCCATGGCTACACCTTC.

The chain is built from TRBV7-2 and TRBJ2-1; 11 nucleotides align to TRBD2. The CDR3 consists of 13 residues. Trimming cost V 4 bases and J 14 bases; bases outside gene matches: 7. Per the germline V gene, CDR1 is SGHTA and CDR2 is FQGNSA. Here the CDR3 reads CASSSGLAGRKFF. In DNA, the CDR3 is TGTGCCAGCAGCTCCGGACTAGCGGGTAGGAAGTTCTTC.

The chain couples TRBV6-5 to TRBJ1-6; tentatively, D is TRBD1 (6 bases). CDR1 and CDR2 (germline): MNHEY, SVGAGI. The V end was cut by 7 bases, the J end by 6 bases, with 13 bases between. The CDR3 is 14 amino acids. DNA of the CDR3: TGTGCCAGCATTCGGGGGGCAGGTAATTCACCCCTCCACTTT. Translated, it gives CASIRGAGNSPLHF.

The sample holds one count of this clone. This rearrangement joins TRBV25-1 to TRBJ1-4; D may be TRBD1 (5 bases). Trimming pared 5 bases from V and 3 bases from J, leaving 16 bases between. Germline lookup yields CDR1 MGHDK and CDR2 SYGVNS. The CDR3 contains 16 residues. DNA of the CDR3: TGTGCCAGCAGTTCCCACCAGGGAGGGTCTAATGAAAAACTGTTTTTT. Residues: CASSSHQGGSNEKLFF.

This chain joins TRBV11-3 and TRBJ2-2; D might be TRBD2 (5 bases). The CDR3 sequence is 15 residues long. Germline V gene sequence: CDR1 SGHNT, CDR2 YENEEA. V was clipped by 5 bases and J by 2 bases, with 12 bases between them. CDR3: CASSPSGDNTGELFF. In DNA, the CDR3 is TGTGCCAGCAGCCCCAGCGGCGACAACACCGGGGAGCTGTTTTTT.